These T cell receptor beta chains were read from a single sample in a study of patients and donors after allogeneic stem cell transplantation. Each CDR3 protein gets one entry after TCRdb re-called the RT-PCR reads with MiXCR. This sample yields 920,000 or so distinct CDR3 sequences, of which about 20% are seen a single time; 5% to 6.5% belongs to the top ten. The material sequenced was blood, either unsorted or a sorted T cell fraction (not recorded which). These TCRs come from a human donor who was either an allogeneic HSCT recipient or a stem cell or donor lymphocyte infusion donor (not recorded which). It is not recorded whose cells these are; they may come from a transplant donor. Each CDR3 is given with its conserved first and last residue. Fields, in order: D gene, J gene, V gene, clone size, CDR3 DNA, CDR3 protein. D genes are given only for firm matches. Size is omitted from some rows. Given values are once, few, many or a class for expanded clones.

D: NA
J: TRBJ2-5
V: TRBV20-1
size: NA
DNA: TGCAGTGCTAGTTGGAGAGGGGAGACCCAGTACTTC
CDR3: CSASWRGETQYF

D: TRBD1
J: TRBJ1-1
V: TRBV7-2
size: few
DNA: TGTGCCAGCAGCTTAAACAGGGGGCTTGGAACTGAAGCTTTCTTT
CDR3: CASSLNRGLGTEAFF

D: NA
J: TRBJ1-2
V: TRBV21-1
size: few
DNA: TGTGCCAGCTTGAGTAAGCCGGGGCAAGCTGGCTACACCTTC
CDR3: CASLSKPGQAGYTF

D: NA
J: TRBJ2-1
V: TRBV12-3/TRBV12-4
size: NA
DNA: TGTGCCAGCAGCCCAAGTGAGATTTACAATGAGCAGTTCTTC
CDR3: CASSPSEIYNEQFF

D: NA
J: TRBJ2-1
V: TRBV3-1
size: NA
DNA: TGTGCCAGCAGCCAAGGACTAGGAGGCAATGAGCAGTTCTTC
CDR3: CASSQGLGGNEQFF

D: TRBD2
J: TRBJ2-7
V: TRBV5-5
size: NA
DNA: TGTGCCAGCAGCTTGAGACTAGCGGGTGTCTACGAGCAGTACTTC
CDR3: CASSLRLAGVYEQYF

D: NA
J: TRBJ1-2
V: TRBV6-2/TRBV6-3
size: NA
DNA: TGTGCCAGCAGCCACACAGGGTATGGCTACACCTTC
CDR3: CASSHTGYGYTF

D: NA
J: TRBJ1-5
V: TRBV5-6
size: few
DNA: TGTGCCAGCAGCTTAGGAGGTCAGCTGGACCATCAGCCCCAGCATTTT
CDR3: CASSLGGQLDHQPQHF

D: TRBD2
J: TRBJ2-1
V: TRBV10-3
size: NA
DNA: TGTGCCATCAGTGAGGGACCAGGCGAGCGGGGCGATGAGCAGTTCTTC
CDR3: CAISEGPGERGDEQFF

D: NA
J: TRBJ1-5
V: TRBV30
size: NA
DNA: TGTGCCTGGAGTGTCCCCGGGAGTGGCAATCAGCCCCAGCATTTT
CDR3: CAWSVPGSGNQPQHF

D: NA
J: TRBJ2-1
V: TRBV12-5
size: NA
DNA: TGTGCTAGTGGTTTCGGGGCGGGAATGGGTGAGCAGTTCTTC
CDR3: CASGFGAGMGEQFF

D: NA
J: TRBJ2-3
V: TRBV6-5
size: NA
DNA: TGTGCCAGCAGTTACCTTGGAACAGGGTCCACAGATACGCAGTATTTT
CDR3: CASSYLGTGSTDTQYF

D: TRBD2
J: TRBJ2-1
V: TRBV12-3/TRBV12-4
size: few
DNA: TGTGCCAGCAGTTCGGTCCCGGGACTAGCGGGAGAACACAATGAGCAGTTCTTC
CDR3: CASSSVPGLAGEHNEQFF

D: NA
J: TRBJ2-7
V: TRBV6-2/TRBV6-3
size: NA
DNA: TGTGCCAGCAGTGACTGGGGGAACGAGCAGTACTTC
CDR3: CASSDWGNEQYF

D: NA
J: TRBJ1-2
V: TRBV5-1
size: few
DNA: TGCGCCAGCAGCAGGGACGGATCTAACTATGGCTACACCTTC
CDR3: CASSRDGSNYGYTF